Listed here are 30 T cell receptor beta chains from one sample, sequenced in a study of Ad26.COV2.S vaccination and SARS-CoV-2 variants. Clones were sequenced by immunoSEQ multiplex PCR, and TCRdb holds only the in-frame ones, with some missing. Of about 460,000 clones in the sample, about 89% are singletons; the top ten hold roughly 1.7%. Treatment defined: 15 to 20 received Ad26.COV2.S at low or high dose, single or two shots; roughly five received placebo; per-sample allocation not given. The study sampled participants on day 63 after the first vaccine or placebo injection. Sequenced here: peripheral blood, sampled in a trial of Ad26.COV2.S vaccine versus placebo. These receptors all stem from a person between 18 and 65 years old who received the Ad26.COV2.S COVID-19 vaccine or a placebo.

The chain recombines TRBV7-6 with TRBJ2-1; TRBD2 matches 9 bases. Per germline, CDR1 SGHVS and CDR2 FNYEAQ. The CDR3 extends over 14 amino acids. The ends lost 8 bases at V and 4 bases at J; junction bases unmatched: 6. The CDR3 DNA follows: TGTGCCAGCCGAGGACTAGCGCCTTACAATGAGCAGTTCTTC. Translated: CASRGLAPYNEQFF. Together with reference TRBV7-6 and TRBJ2-1, the CDR3 gives the full variable domain: GAGVSQSPRYKVTKRGQDVALRCDPISGHVSLYWYRQALGQGPEFLTYFNYEAQQDKSGLPNDRFSAERPEGSISTLTIQRTEQRDSAMYRCASRGLAPYNEQFFGPGTRLTVL.

The V call is TRBV7-6, the J call TRBJ1-2, with D tentatively TRBD1 (6 bases). This CDR3 region has 15 residues. V was trimmed by 0 bases and J by 7 bases, leaving 15 bases between them. Germline loops: CDR1 SGHVS, CDR2 FNYEAQ. DNA of the CDR3: TGTGCCAGCAGCTTAGCGGCAGGGGAAACGGGTGGCTACACCTTC. Translated, it gives CASSLAAGETGGYTF. Variable domain in full (rest from reference TRBV7-6 and TRBJ1-2): GAGVSQSPRYKVTKRGQDVALRCDPISGHVSLYWYRQALGQGPEFLTYFNYEAQQDKSGLPNDRFSAERPEGSISTLTIQRTEQRDSAMYRCASSLAAGETGGYTFGSGTRLTVV.

J is TRBJ2-7 and V is TRBV7-9, with D perhaps matching TRBD2 (5 bases). The germline V and J ends were trimmed by 5 bases and 4 bases, with 15 bases remaining between them. The CDR3 runs to 14 residues. Germline CDR1 reads SEHNR; CDR2 reads FQNEAQ (reference sequence). Here the CDR3 DNA reads TGTGCCAGCAGCAATAGGACTGAAGTTTACGAGCAGTACTTC. Translated: CASSNRTEVYEQYF.

The chain recombines TRBV6-5 with TRBJ2-3; 9 nucleotides match TRBD2. J lost 4 bases, V lost 3 bases, and 5 bases had no gene match. This CDR3 is 15 amino acids long. Germline V gene sequence: CDR1 MNHEY, CDR2 SVGAGI. CDR3 nucleotides: TGTGCCAGCAGTTATCGAGCGGGAGGCCCAGATACGCAGTATTTT. It specifies CASSYRAGGPDTQYF.

The chain combines TRBV5-1 with TRBJ2-7, with D maybe TRBD1 (5 bases). Germline V CDR1 and CDR2: SGHRS, YFSETQ. The CDR3 consists of 17 residues. V was clipped by 4 bases and J by 9 bases, with 29 bases between them. Here the CDR3 DNA reads TGCGCCAGCAGCATAGTTCCGTCAGGACAAGGTGAGAGAGGGCAGTACTTC. This sequence encodes CASSIVPSGQGERGQYF.

The CDR3 sequence is CASSYRGGRGYEQYF. In DNA, the CDR3 is TGTGCCAGCAGCTACCGTGGGGGTCGTGGCTACGAGCAGTACTTC. The rearrangement uses TRBV7-9 and TRBJ2-7; D possibly matches TRBD1 or TRBD2 (5 bases each). The CDR3 loop spans 15 amino acids. V was pared by 4 bases and J by 3 bases, with 16 bases between. From germline, CDR1 is SEHNR and CDR2 FQNEAQ (reference sequence).

The rearrangement links TRBV9 to TRBJ2-2; 8 bases line up with TRBD1. J lost 4 bases, V lost 3 bases, and 5 bases had no gene match. The CDR3 consists of 15 residues. Germline V gene lookup returns CDR1 SGDLS and CDR2 YYNGEE. CDR3 nucleotides: TGTGCCAGCAGCGGACGGACAGGGCTCACCGGGGAGCTGTTTTTT. Translation gives CASSGRTGLTGELFF.

This chain uses TRBV30 with TRBJ2-5; unclear D gene. Germline-derived CDR1 and CDR2 are GTSNPN and SVGIG (reference sequence). V was trimmed by 0 bases and J by 5 bases, leaving 7 bases between them. The CDR3 loop spans 12 amino acids. The CDR3 region has the DNA TGTGCCTGGAGTGTACTTGGTGAGACCCAGTACTTC. This encodes CAWSVLGETQYF.

Here the CDR3 DNA reads TGTGCCAGTAGTATAAGTACGGGGAATGAAAAACTGTTTTTT. As protein: CASSISTGNEKLFF. This chain connects TRBV19 to TRBJ1-4; D uncertain. CDR1 and CDR2 from the germline V gene are LNHDA and SQIVND (reference sequence). The CDR3 runs to 14 residues. Trimming removed 2 bases from V and 5 bases from J, with 9 bases in between. Variable domain in full (rest from reference TRBV19 and TRBJ1-4): DGGITQSPKYLFRKEGQNVTLSCEQNLNHDAMYWYRQDPGQGLRLIYYSQIVNDFQKGDIAEGYSVSREKKESFPLTVTSAQKNPTAFYLCASSISTGNEKLFFGSGTQLSVL.

The chain uses TRBV13 and TRBJ2-7; TRBD1 might be the D (6 bases). With 5 bases removed from V and 6 bases from J, the gap between germline ends came to 23 bases. Germline CDR1 PRHDT, CDR2 FYEKMQ (reference sequence). This CDR3 is built from 16 residues. For the CDR3, the DNA is TGTGCCAGCAGCCCATTCAGGGGTTCAAGTTCTGGCGAGCAGTACTTC. Translation: CASSPFRGSSSGEQYF.

The chain links TRBV6-5 to TRBJ2-7; possibly TRBD1 for D (6 bases). V was cut by 6 bases and J by 2 bases, with 14 bases left in between. CDR1 is MNHEY, CDR2 SVGAGI, per germline. This CDR3 is built from 14 residues. The CDR3 loop reads CASRRTGRTYEQYF. The CDR3, as DNA: TGTGCCAGCAGAAGAACAGGGCGGACCTACGAGCAGTACTTC.

The gene calls are TRBV6-5 and TRBJ1-4; no clear D. Germline V gene data show CDR1 as MNHEY and CDR2 as SVGAGI. The CDR3 consists of 15 residues. Trimming cost V 0 bases and J 11 bases, with 16 bases left between them. The CDR3 DNA is TGTGCCAGCAGTTACTCGACCCGTCCGGTAGGGAAACTGTTTTTT. It codes for CASSYSTRPVGKLFF.

The chain has TRBV3-1 (or the pseudogene TRBV3-2) and TRBJ1-5; D call uncertain. Looked up from germline, CDR1 is LGHDT and CDR2 is YNNKEL (reference sequence). Trimming took off 0 bases at V and 4 bases at J, with 10 bases between the two ends. This CDR3 has 15 residues. CDR3 loop: CASSQDPKGNQPQHF. For the CDR3, the DNA is TGTGCCAGCAGCCAAGATCCTAAGGGAAATCAGCCCCAGCATTTT.

The chain couples TRBV4-1 to TRBJ2-1, with a possible D match to TRBD1 (5 bases). The CDR3 has 17 residues. V lost 4 bases and J 0 bases, leaving 16 bases between the germline ends. Looked up from germline, CDR1 is MGHRA and CDR2 is YSYEKL. CDR3 residues: CASSLQQAQSSYNEQFF. Written as DNA, the CDR3 is TGCGCCAGCAGCCTCCAACAGGCCCAGTCCTCCTACAATGAGCAGTTCTTC.

The V gene is TRBV12-3 or TRBV12-4, the J gene TRBJ2-4, with a possible D match to TRBD1 (7 bases). Trimming pared 6 bases from V and 7 bases from J, leaving 13 bases between. This CDR3 contains 13 residues. The CDR3 DNA is TGTGCCAGCAGGGAGGGACAGAGGAACATTCAGTACTTC. It encodes CASREGQRNIQYF.

V usage is TRBV5-1 and J usage is TRBJ1-1; a weak D match, TRBD1 (5 bases). Germline CDR1 SGHRS, CDR2 YFSETQ. Trimming shortened V by 4 bases and J by 2 bases, and 12 bases separated the two germline ends. The CDR3 length is 14 residues. The chain's CDR3 is CASSVGVANTEAFF. The CDR3 DNA follows: TGCGCCAGCAGCGTGGGGGTTGCTAACACTGAAGCTTTCTTT.

The rearrangement joins TRBV25-1 to TRBJ1-6; possibly TRBD1 for D (6 bases). The germline gives CDR1 MGHDK, CDR2 SYGVNS. The CDR3 is 17 amino acids. Trimming pared 0 bases from V and 7 bases from J, leaving 16 bases between. The CDR3 spells CASSEYNTGALNSPLHF. The DNA of the CDR3 is TGTGCCAGCAGTGAATATAACACGGGGGCGTTGAATTCACCCCTCCACTTT.

V gene TRBV7-3 combines with J gene TRBJ2-2; 8 positions match TRBD2. The CDR3 has 16 amino acids. CDR1 is SGHTA, CDR2 FQGTGA, per germline. J gave up 5 bases and V 4 bases, and 9 bases lay outside the gene matches. Written as DNA, the CDR3 is TGTGCCAGCAGCTGGGACGGGAGGGCAGGAACCGGGGAGCTGTTTTTT. This codes for CASSWDGRAGTGELFF.

This CDR3 reads CASRLDRRAEAFF. CDR3 nucleotide sequence: TGTGCCAGCAGGCTAGATAGACGGGCTGAAGCTTTCTTT. The chain links TRBV2 to TRBJ1-1; D not certain. This CDR3 is 13 amino acids long. V dropped 6 bases and J dropped 6 bases, with 14 bases sitting between them. Germline V CDR1 and CDR2: SNHLY, FYNNEI. Based on the CDR3 plus reference TRBV2 and TRBJ1-1, the full variable domain is EPEVTQTPSHQVTQMGQEVILRCVPISNHLYFYWYRQILGQKVEFLVSFYNNEISEKSEIFDDQFSVERPDGSNFTLKIRSTKLEDSAMYFCASRLDRRAEAFFGQGTRLTVV.

J is TRBJ1-2 and V is TRBV27; 11 bases match TRBD1. The CDR3 totals 15 residues. V lost 7 bases to trimming and J lost 4 bases; unmatched junction nucleotides: 8. Germline values: CDR1 MNHEY, CDR2 SMNVEV (reference sequence). As DNA, the CDR3 is TGTGCCAGCACCAGGACAGGGGGCGGGTTCTATGGCTACACCTTC. It encodes CASTRTGGGFYGYTF.

The chain recombines TRBV7-2 with TRBJ2-2; no firm D call. Deletions cut 1 base from V and 0 bases from J, with 15 bases between. The CDR3 consists of 18 residues. Germline lookup yields CDR1 SGHTA and CDR2 FQGNSA. The CDR3 bases are TGTGCCAGCAGCTTAGTGGGTCGGTCGGTGCCGAACACCGGGGAGCTGTTTTTT. This codes for CASSLVGRSVPNTGELFF. The full variable domain, completed using reference TRBV7-2 and TRBJ2-2, is GAGVSQSPSNKVTEKGKDVELRCDPISGHTALYWYRQSLGQGLEFLIYFQGNSAPDKSGLPSDRFSAERTGGSVSTLTIQRTQQEDSAVYLCASSLVGRSVPNTGELFFGEGSRLTVL.

V is TRBV19 and J is TRBJ1-2; 9 bases line up with TRBD1. CDR1 is LNHDA and CDR2 is SQIVND in the germline V gene (reference sequence). This CDR3 contains 14 residues. V lost 4 bases and J lost 7; bases outside the gene matches: 7. The CDR3 sequence is CASSTWTGESGYTF. CDR3 nucleotides: TGTGCCAGTAGTACTTGGACAGGGGAGAGTGGCTACACCTTC. Filled out from reference TRBV19 and TRBJ1-2, the complete variable domain reads DGGITQSPKYLFRKEGQNVTLSCEQNLNHDAMYWYRQDPGQGLRLIYYSQIVNDFQKGDIAEGYSVSREKKESFPLTVTSAQKNPTAFYLCASSTWTGESGYTFGSGTRLTVV.

The chain carries TRBV3-1 (or the pseudogene TRBV3-2) and TRBJ1-2; D is ambiguous. Germline lookup yields CDR1 LGHDT and CDR2 YNNKEL (reference sequence). The CDR3 has 14 amino acids. The V gene lost 1 base and the J gene lost 0 bases, with 6 bases spanning the gap. The CDR3, as DNA: TGTGCCAGCAGCCAAGTGGGGACTAACTATGGCTACACCTTC. Protein product: CASSQVGTNYGYTF.

The genes are TRBV19 and TRBJ2-5; 7 positions agree with TRBD1. The germline gives CDR1 LNHDA, CDR2 SQIVND (reference sequence). The CDR3 extends over 18 amino acids. The ends lost 3 bases at V and 1 base at J; junction bases unmatched: 14. CDR3 region: CASSIRGHRGMIQETQYF. CDR3 coding DNA: TGTGCCAGTAGTATCAGGGGACACAGGGGAATGATCCAAGAGACCCAGTACTTC.

The V call is TRBV27, the J call TRBJ1-2; no reliable D call. The V and J ends lost 5 bases and 7 bases respectively, with 8 bases between them. Germline loops: CDR1 MNHEY, CDR2 SMNVEV (reference sequence). This CDR3 has 11 amino acids. The CDR3 region is CASSGLGGYTF. In DNA form, the CDR3 reads TGTGCCAGCAGTGGACTGGGTGGCTACACCTTC.

The chain employs TRBV6-5 and TRBJ2-7; perhaps TRBD1 as D (6 bases). CDR1 and CDR2 (germline): MNHEY, SVGAGI. This CDR3 comprises 14 residues. The ends were cut back, 0 bases at V and 4 bases at J, with 10 bases in the middle. CDR3 loop: CASSYSIGGYEQYF. CDR3 bases: TGTGCCAGCAGTTACTCGATAGGGGGATACGAGCAGTACTTC.

The chain employs TRBV5-1 and TRBJ1-2; TRBD1 agrees at 10 bases. CDR3 length: 15 residues. Germline assignment: CDR1 SGHRS and CDR2 YFSETQ. Trimming removed 4 bases from V and 4 bases from J; junction bases left unmatched: 7. The CDR3 nucleotides are TGCGCCAGCAGCGATAGACAGGGGGCTCTCTATGGCTACACCTTC. Amino acids: CASSDRQGALYGYTF.

As to this clone: The same CDR3 arises from other DNA sequences in this sample as well. This chain connects TRBV6-5 to TRBJ1-3; D gene ambiguous. The CDR3 is 13 amino acids. The germline V and J ends were trimmed by 2 bases and 0 bases, with 2 bases remaining between them. CDR1 is MNHEY, CDR2 SVGAGI, per germline. The CDR3 is CASSYASGNTIYF. The CDR3 region has the DNA TGTGCCAGCAGTTACGCCTCTGGAAACACCATATATTTT.

The chain uses TRBV5-6 and TRBJ2-7, with D possibly being TRBD1 (6 bases). The CDR3 length is 15 residues. The germline V and J ends were trimmed by 0 bases and 3 bases, with 13 bases remaining between them. Germline V CDR1 and CDR2: SGHDT, YYEEEE. CDR3 bases: TGTGCCAGCAGCTTGGGGCAGGGGAGTATCTACGAGCAGTACTTC. This codes for CASSLGQGSIYEQYF.

This chain joins TRBV6-5 and TRBJ1-3; D is undetermined. The V and J ends lost 6 bases and 2 bases respectively, with 11 bases between them. The V gene's germline CDR1 is MNHEY and CDR2 SVGAGI. The CDR3 consists of 14 residues. Written as DNA, the CDR3 is TGTGCCAGCAGCGAGGTAATGGCTGGAAACACCATATATTTT. Its protein is CASSEVMAGNTIYF.